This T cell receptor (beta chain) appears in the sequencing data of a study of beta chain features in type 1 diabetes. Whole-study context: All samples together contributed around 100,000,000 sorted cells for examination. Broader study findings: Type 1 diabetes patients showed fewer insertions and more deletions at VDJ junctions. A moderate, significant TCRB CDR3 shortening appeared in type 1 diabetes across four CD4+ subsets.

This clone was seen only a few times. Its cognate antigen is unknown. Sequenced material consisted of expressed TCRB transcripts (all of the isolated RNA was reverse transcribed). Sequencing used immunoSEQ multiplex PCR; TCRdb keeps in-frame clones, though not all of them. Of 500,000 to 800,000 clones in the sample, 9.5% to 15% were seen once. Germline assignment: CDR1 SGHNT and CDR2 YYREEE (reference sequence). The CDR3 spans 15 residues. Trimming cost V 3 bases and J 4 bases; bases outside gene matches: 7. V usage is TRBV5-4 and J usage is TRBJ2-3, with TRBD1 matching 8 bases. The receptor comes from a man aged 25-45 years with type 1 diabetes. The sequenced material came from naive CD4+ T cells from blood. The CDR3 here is CASSSGTGGPDTQYF. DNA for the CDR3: TGTGCCAGCAGCTCCGGGACAGGTGGACCAGATACGCAGTATTTT.